The clone carrying this TCR beta chain was counted many times. This sample is drawn from a study of T cells after yellow fever vaccination. In germline, CDR1 is MNHNY, CDR2 SVGAGI (reference sequence). The CDR3 covers 15 residues. V trimming: 4 bases; J trimming: 5 bases; junction bases outside the gene matches: 7. MiXCR was run by TCRdb on the 5' RACE reads, yielding one entry per CDR3 protein. The sample shows about 50,000 distinct CDR3 sequences, 5.5% to 6% of them seen only once. This sequence joins TRBV6-6 and TRBJ2-1; 8 positions match TRBD1. Material: PBMCs, either bulk or a sorted T-cell subset (CD4+, CD8+, memory, or dextramer-sorted; not recorded which), obtained on the day of the yellow fever booster vaccination. The receptor comes from a man aged 18 to 29 who received the YFV17D yellow fever vaccine. Here the CDR3 DNA reads TGTGCCAGCAGTTCACCGGGACAGGACGACAATGAGCAGTTCTTC. Translation: CASSSPGQDDNEQFF.